This T cell receptor beta chain emerged from a study of cytomegalovirus exposure and HLA in healthy donors (dated by TCRdb to about 2017). In the study overall: In an earlier analysis of 587 of the donors, around 300 Gb of sequence data and some 100 million unique TCR beta sequences from about 190 million T cells were reported. Among the roughly 390 genotyped donors, under 90% belonged to the genetic ancestry cluster associated with self-reported Caucasian donors. Rather than using new phenotypic data, the later analysis identified candidate immune exposures from TCR beta sequences and from how often those sequences occurred across donors. In an earlier analysis of 500 to 650 of the donors, high-throughput TCR beta sequencing was used to judge whether each TCR beta V gene segment behaved as functional or pseudogenic. Donor age, sex, ethnicity and CMV serostatus were compiled together with the repertoire data. HLA typing covered class I and class II loci at four-digit resolution. The study aimed to test whether cataloging public T cell receptors could reveal signatures of past pathogen exposure. All discovery cohort repertoires had been generated on a single sequencing platform. Because of strong linkage in the cohort, roughly 5 DR-DQ haplotypes were treated as single units for association and clustering. Across about 370 genotyped donors of the cohort, an average of roughly 200,000 unique TCR beta nucleotide sequences per donor were sequenced, and approximately 17% of those sequences were non-productive. A later analysis re-examined previously published TCR beta repertoires from just over 650 donors and added high-resolution HLA genotyping to investigate patterns of TCR occurrence. To predict cytomegalovirus infection status, the study combined high-throughput TCR immunosequencing, statistical association of individual TCRs with disease status, and machine learning. The number of typed donors differed by locus: about 629-640 for A, B, C, DRB1 and DQB1; approximately 530 for DQA1; approximately 610 for DPA1; and some 430 for DPB1. Roughly 300 gigabases of sequencing data and tens of millions of unique TCR sequences were included in an early release covering 550 to 650 HLA-typed donors. A separate validation cohort of roughly 110 different subjects was used in addition to the roughly 700-subject first cohort. Using immunosequencing, the study profiled T cell repertoires from some 670 subjects and related those repertoires to cytomegalovirus serostatus. Genome-wide SNP genotypes for about 60% of the roughly 670 donors were used in a later genetic analysis, which treated that subset as a discovery cohort.

V is clipped by 6 bases and J by 5 bases, and the sequence between their germline boundaries is 13 bases long. Per the germline V gene, SNHLY is the CDR1 and FYNNEI is the CDR2. The cysteine opens and the phenylalanine closes a CDR3 of 14 amino acids. The only DNA kept is the CDR3, 42 bases in frame from the first base. The cohort consisted of approximately 690 healthy bone marrow donors. At the time of sampling, every cohort member was nominally healthy, though immune exposures that went unrecorded were likely present. The donor was CMV seronegative and belonged to the group of 320 or so seronegative cohort members. Every donor gave a peripheral blood sample, and the peripheral blood mononuclear cells from that sample were used for TCR beta sequencing. The Qiagen DNeasy Blood Extraction Kit was used to extract genomic DNA from the blood cell samples. To prepare the library, the immunoSEQ multiplex PCR assay was applied. The multiplex PCR relied on a mix of 60 forward primers for TCR Vbeta segments and 13 reverse primers for TCR Jbeta segments. Amplification of the CDR3 region of rearranged TCR beta genes was performed with a multiplex PCR assay on genomic DNA. The Illumina HiSeq System was used to sequence the amplified TCR beta libraries as 87-base-pair reads. The paper's data handling went like this. A later analysis counted approximately 74 million unique TCR beta chains across the 666 repertoires, and 9.5 million to 11 million of these chains were shared by at least two donors. Raw reads were error-corrected and collapsed into unique sequences with a nearest-neighbor algorithm that merged closely related sequences to remove PCR and sequencing errors. Alignment of CDR3 sequences to IMGT reference sequences was used to assign V, D and J gene segments. For a sequence to be retained, a match of at least six nucleotides to both a V gene segment and a J gene segment was required. A rearrangement was called productive if the CDR3 had no stop codons and remained in frame with V and J, and every other rearrangement was called non-productive. CDR3 was defined by IMGT convention, running from the second conserved V-encoded cysteine to the conserved J-encoded phenylalanine. In an earlier analysis of approximately 590 of the donors, sequences lacking an unambiguous match to a single V gene segment were excluded. In an earlier analysis of a few hundred of the donors, V segments were called functional above 56.7% productive rearrangements and were called segregating when the between-donor standard deviation exceeded 5%. A statistical classification framework was built to diagnose cytomegalovirus status from the catalog of TCR beta chain sequences. A later analysis assigned V and J genes by comparing TCR nucleotide sequences with IMGT/GENE-DB human TR gene sequences. Using the TCRdist pipeline, a later analysis assigned CDR3 sequences along with most-parsimonious VDJ recombination scenarios. A later analysis defined each TCR beta chain by its CDR3 amino acid sequence plus V-gene family, and excluded reads lacking a unique V-gene family. To address suspected cross-contamination and a sequencing artifact, a later analysis removed 592 highly shared, low-generation-probability nucleotide sequences. A later analysis calculated a clonal expansion index for each public chain from normalized within-repertoire ranks of inferred template counts. A later analysis computed generation probabilities with a VDJ recombination model fitted to out-of-frame rearrangements, and checked the results against IGoR. In a later analysis, hypergeometric tests were used to score TCR-TCR, TCR-HLA and TCR-CMV co-occurrence, with a repertoire-size bias correction applied to TCR pairs. False discovery rates were estimated in a later analysis by permuting HLA or CMV assignments 20 times. In a later analysis, co-occurring TCRs were grouped with DBSCAN, and TCRdist sequence similarity was added when clustering was performed within HLA-allele-positive subsets. Co-occurrence clustering excluded repertoires with fewer than 30,000 or more than 120,000 public chains, plus five with anomalous nucleotide sharing. In TCRdb, the immuneACCESS table is reduced to in-frame sequences with V and J assigned. These tables do not hold every clone; where another copy was compared, an unresolved V gene accounts for under half, and the others remain unexplained. V, J and clone size are those of that table, while D and trimming were read from the DNA. This sample's table contains around 130,000 clones. Clones ranked in the top ten supply 2% of the sample.

General study outcomes and caveats: While some public TCRs were present in many individuals, most TCR sequences turned up only very rarely across donors. Because HLA typing was unavailable for some donors at each locus, only the typed subset was used in association tests. A later analysis found that most CMV-associated TCR beta chains appeared HLA-restricted, with HLA associations seemingly driven largely by CMV exposure. Sequencing depth was assumed to be roughly uniform across donors in the presence/absence analyses, though that assumption may not hold. A further reported finding was that TCR beta sequences accurately predicted the HLA-A and HLA-B alleles for most subjects in the first cohort. A later analysis reported that several top co-occurrence clusters appeared linked to parvovirus B19, influenza, CMV and Epstein-Barr virus. A few of the identified cytomegalovirus-associated TCR beta chains were confirmed in vitro to be specific for cytomegalovirus antigens. In a later analysis, 15,000 to 20,000 TCR beta sequences were associated with specific HLA alleles at a false discovery rate of 0.05. Linkage disequilibrium might explain the correlated functional status among segregating V segments, but an unknown experimental factor could not be ruled out. The authors suggested that the approach could potentially be extended to other disease states and immunological phenotypes. In a later genetic analysis, a missense DCLRE1C variant was associated with V-gene and J-gene trimming of TCR beta chains, and the association was replicated in an independent cohort. Compared with equally common non-associated chains, HLA-associated TCR beta chains in a later analysis were more clonally expanded and had lower generation probabilities. According to a later analysis, TCR association rates differed among HLA loci, with DRB1 alleles showing the most associated TCRs and HLA-C alleles showing the fewest. When HLA alleles, especially DR and DQ, strongly co-occurred, attributing TCR associations to individual alleles was difficult. According to a later genetic analysis, donors in an Asian-associated ancestry cluster had fewer N-insertions in productive TCRs than the approximately 630-donor mean. The earlier analysis of fewer than 750 of the donors excluded roughly 17 rarely observed V segments, including chromosome 9 orphons, because counts were too low. In the study, 150 to 200 TCR beta chains were listed as associated with cytomegalovirus. An earlier analysis of roughly 570 of the donors showed that most TCR beta V segments appeared in productive rearrangements either about 90% or about 30% of the time, which broadly matched IMGT annotations. Only TCR beta chains were sequenced in this cohort, and the absence of alpha or paired-chain data limited detectable features. Because the 87-base-pair reads could not distinguish some IMGT-functional V segments, including TRBV6-2 and TRBV6-3, those segments were excluded. CMV serostatus was the only immune exposure information available for the cohort. Cytomegalovirus status was reported to be diagnosed by the classifier with high specificity and sensitivity in both the original and validation cohorts. A cluster of highly shared sequence variants was judged likely to be a technical artifact of the sequencing pipeline.

For this clone: The antigen this receptor binds is unknown.

This sequence uses TRBV2 and TRBJ1-4; the D segment could be TRBD1, given 6 matching bases. The sequenced sample consisted of PBMCs. The sequence derives from an older woman in good health and CMV-seronegative. The DNA reads as follows: TGTGCCAGCAGCCTACAGGGCCTAAATGAAAAACTGTTTTTT. Its protein is CASSLQGLNEKLFF.